A selection of T cell receptor beta chains follows, all from one sample in a study of T cell responses to AZD1222 COVID-19 vaccine. The protocol was immunoSEQ multiplex PCR, while the TCRdb copy is restricted to in-frame clones and leaves out a portion. Here the sample spans more than 150,000 clones, 85% to 95% being singletons. Material: peripheral blood, obtained on day 0 of AZD1222 vaccination. These receptors came from an adult in good health. Each CDR3 is given with its conserved first and last residue. A D gene is named only where the DNA matches it firmly. Clone size appears in some rows only: once, few, many, or a class for an expanded clone.

V	D	J	size	DNA	CDR3
TRBV5-1	TRBD1	TRBJ1-2	.	TGCGCCAGCAGCACGGGACAGGTTAACTATGGCTACACCTTC	CASSTGQVNYGYTF
TRBV5-1	.	TRBJ1-4	.	TGCGCCAGCAGCTTGGTAATGGGTACTAATGAAAAACTGTTTTTT	CASSLVMGTNEKLFF
TRBV4-1	.	TRBJ2-7	.	TGCGCCAGCAGCCAGACGATCTCCTACGAGCAGTACTTC	CASSQTISYEQYF
TRBV5-4	.	TRBJ2-7	.	TGTGCCAGCAGCCCGAGCGGGCCCCTCTCCTACGAGCAGTACTTC	CASSPSGPLSYEQYF
TRBV6-2/TRBV6-3	.	TRBJ1-1	.	TGTGCCAGCACCCCATCGGGGGGGAGGACGCCTGAAGCTTTCTTT	CASTPSGGRTPEAFF
TRBV2	.	TRBJ1-1	.	TGTGCCAGCAGTTATGGTCGAGCTTTCTTT	CASSYGRAFF
TRBV15	TRBD2	TRBJ2-1	.	TGTGCCACCAGCCCCCAAAAGCGGGAGTTGTTCTTC	CATSPQKRELFF
TRBV11-2	.	TRBJ2-7	.	TGTGCCAGCAGTTCACCAGGTGGACCTGATACCTACGAGCAGTACTTC	CASSSPGGPDTYEQYF
TRBV7-9	.	TRBJ2-3	.	TGTGCCAGCAGCAAATCGTCTTCGGGCGGGACGCAGTATTTT	CASSKSSSGGTQYF
TRBV30	.	TRBJ1-2	.	TGTGCCTGGGAGGAGGAGGGGAGGTATGGCTACACCTTC	CAWEEEGRYGYTF
TRBV19	TRBD1	TRBJ2-7	.	TGTGCCAGTAGTATACAGGGGGCCGGCTACGAGCAGTACTTC	CASSIQGAGYEQYF
TRBV6-5	TRBD1	TRBJ1-5	once	TGTGCCAGCAGGGGATTAGGGACAGGGGACCAGCCCCAGCATTTT	CASRGLGTGDQPQHF
TRBV15	.	TRBJ2-7	.	TGTGCCACCAGCAGAGATAAAGGAGTATACGAGCAGTACTTC	CATSRDKGVYEQYF
TRBV19	.	TRBJ1-2	.	TGTGCCAGCCTGGACACAAACCCTTATGGCTACACCTTC	CASLDTNPYGYTF
TRBV5-1	.	TRBJ2-7	.	TGCGCCAGCAGCTCTGAGGGCAGTACCTCCTACGAGCAGTACTTC	CASSSEGSTSYEQYF
TRBV5-5	.	TRBJ1-5	.	TGTGCCAGCGCTCCGTTAGGTGGCAGCGGCAGCAATCAGCCCCAGCATTTT	CASAPLGGSGSNQPQHF
TRBV11-2	TRBD1	TRBJ1-6	.	TGTGCCAGCAGCTTGGGACAGGGGAATTCACCCCTCCACTTT	CASSLGQGNSPLHF
TRBV28	.	TRBJ1-5	.	TGTGCCAGCAGCCGGATTGGGCCCCAGCATTTT	CASSRIGPQHF
TRBV7-3	.	TRBJ1-1	.	TGTGCCAGCAGCTCCCAGTTTAACACTGAAGCTTTCTTT	CASSSQFNTEAFF
TRBV19	TRBD1	TRBJ2-5	.	TGTGCCAGTAATAACAGGGGGTACCAAGAGACCCAGTACTTC	CASNNRGYQETQYF
TRBV9	.	TRBJ2-7	.	TGTGCCAGCAGCGTAGGAGGATTCCACAACTTC	CASSVGGFHNF
TRBV5-1	TRBD2	TRBJ2-1	.	TGCGCCAGCAGCTTGAATAGCGGGAGGGGGAATGAGCAGTTCTTC	CASSLNSGRGNEQFF
TRBV30	.	TRBJ1-1	.	TGTGCCTGGAGTCCTCAAACACGGGGGGCTTTCTTT	CAWSPQTRGAFF
TRBV19	TRBD1	TRBJ1-5	.	TGTGCCAGTAGTACTCCTACAGGGGGCGGTCAGCCCCAGCATTTT	CASSTPTGGGQPQHF
TRBV19	.	TRBJ1-5	.	TGTGCCAGTACGGTCGGTCGTCAGCCCCAGCATTTT	CASTVGRQPQHF
TRBV3-1/TRBV3-2	.	TRBJ2-1	.	TGTGCCAGCAGCCCATTTATGCAGGGCGCCTACAATGAGCAGTTCTTC	CASSPFMQGAYNEQFF
TRBV30	TRBD2	TRBJ2-1	.	TGTGCCTGGTGGGCAACTAGCGGGTGGTCCGGGAATGAGCAGTTCTTC	CAWWATSGWSGNEQFF
TRBV5-5	TRBD2	TRBJ2-1	.	TGTGCCAGCAGCCCCCTCGGGACTAGCGGGAGCAGGGGGCAGTTCTTC	CASSPLGTSGSRGQFF
TRBV18	.	TRBJ1-6	.	TGTGCCAGCTCACCAGGGGCCGGTAATTCACCCCTCCACTTT	CASSPGAGNSPLHF